This T cell receptor beta chain is from a study of CXCR3-negative and CXCR3-positive naive CD8 T cells. Note on this clonotype: Its antigen is unidentified.

The authors prepared UMI-labeled TRB cDNA libraries by 5' RACE. Reprocessing the 5' RACE reads, TCRdb reports a single entry for every CDR3 protein and omits DNA. The sample totals more than 65,000 distinct CDR3 sequences. Regarding the study as a whole: Partly lower CXCR3 expression followed cryopreservation, and most assays relied on fresh PBMCs.

Germline V gene lookup returns CDR1 LGHNA and CDR2 YSLEER. The CDR3 spans 13 residues. The sequencing sample was made of naive CXCR3- CD8+ T cells from blood. Subset reported: CD45RO-CCR7+CD27+CD95- naive CD8+ T cells lacking CXCR3 (TNR3-). The receptor comes from a human donor in good health. Some clones in this sample may be carry-over from other donors' samples. V usage is TRBV4-3 and J usage is TRBJ1-1; TCRdb reports TRBD1, a call that lacks DNA to check it against. This CDR3 reads CASSHRPGQGAFF.